The next 18 T cell receptor beta chains were all read from a single sample in a study of shared clonotypes between healthy human individuals. The data were produced by immunoSEQ multiplex PCR, yet TCRdb's version contains in-frame clones alone and is incomplete. The table has roughly 500,000 clones, about 96% seen once. Sequences were obtained from naive CD4+ T cells sorted from blood. Subset of the sample: CD45RA+ positively selected. These TCRs come from a woman in her thirties in good health.

The genes are TRBV7-9 and TRBJ1-1; no clear D gene. Germline V gene lookup returns CDR1 SEHNR and CDR2 FQNEAQ (reference sequence). V shed 5 bases and J shed 3 bases, with 16 bases lying between them. This CDR3 has 15 residues. The CDR3 region is CASSPAADPDTEAFF. The CDR3 DNA sequence: TGTGCCAGCAGCCCGGCGGCCGACCCAGACACTGAAGCTTTCTTT.

The chain couples TRBV5-8 to TRBJ2-1; D possibly corresponds to TRBD1 (5 bases). V shed 4 bases and J shed 5 bases, with 22 bases lying between them. From germline, CDR1 is SGHTS and CDR2 YDEGEE. The CDR3 runs 17 residues. The CDR3 spells CASSNTIGRVKDNEQFF. CDR3 DNA: TGTGCCAGCAGCAACACAATCGGCAGGGTGAAGGACAATGAGCAGTTCTTC.

V gene TRBV4-3 combines with J gene TRBJ1-2; D gene uncertain. With 0 bases removed from V and 8 bases from J, the gap between germline ends came to 4 bases. The length of the CDR3 is 11 residues. Germline V gives CDR1 LGHNA, CDR2 YSLEER. In DNA form, the CDR3 reads TGCGCCAGCAGCCAAGAAGGCGGCTACACCTTC. Translation: CASSQEGGYTF.

The chain recombines TRBV2 with TRBJ2-3; D gene uncertain. The CDR3 totals 14 residues. CDR1 is SNHLY and CDR2 is FYNNEI in the germline V gene. V was clipped by 3 bases and J by 3 bases, with 10 bases between them. CDR3 protein: CASSEESRTDTQYF. In DNA, the CDR3 is TGTGCCAGCAGTGAGGAGTCCCGAACAGATACGCAGTATTTT.

About this clone itself: Other DNA sequences in the sample encode the same CDR3. V usage is TRBV27 and J usage is TRBJ2-3; D perhaps matches TRBD2 (5 bases). The CDR3 has 15 residues. Trimming cost V 3 bases and J 0 bases, with 10 bases left between them. Germline loops: CDR1 MNHEY, CDR2 SMNVEV (reference sequence). CDR3 sequence: CASSFASGSTDTQYF. As DNA, the CDR3 is TGTGCCAGCAGTTTCGCCAGCGGTAGCACAGATACGCAGTATTTT.

This chain uses TRBV21-1 with TRBJ2-3; whether TRBD1, the table's D call, matches the DNA was not checked. TRBV21-1 is termed a pseudogene. CDR3 length equals 17 residues. CDR3 residues: CASSKGHNNSSTDTQYF. In DNA, the CDR3 is TGTGCCAGCAGCAAAGGACATAACAATTCTAGCACAGATACGCAGTATTTT.

The CDR3 loop is CASSERGGPGWNEAFF. DNA for the CDR3: TGTGCCAGCAGCGAACGTGGGGGGCCCGGTTGGAATGAAGCTTTCTTT. V usage is TRBV7-6 and J usage is TRBJ1-1, with D possibly TRBD1 on 6 matching bases. The germline gives CDR1 SGHVS, CDR2 FNYEAQ. V was cut by 5 bases and J by 7 bases, with 23 bases left in between. This CDR3 is built from 16 residues. The full variable domain, rest sourced from reference TRBV7-6 and TRBJ1-1, is GAGVSQSPRYKVTKRGQDVALRCDPISGHVSLYWYRQALGQGPEFLTYFNYEAQQDKSGLPNDRFSAERPEGSISTLTIQRTEQRDSAMYRCASSERGGPGWNEAFFGQGTRLTVV.

V and J are TRBV21-1 and TRBJ1-4. TRBV21-1 is a documented pseudogene. The CDR3 has 17 amino acids. The CDR3 reads CASRSRGWGLTNEKLFF. The CDR3 DNA sequence: TGTGCCAGCAGGTCCAGGGGTTGGGGACTTACTAATGAAAAACTGTTTTTT.

V and J are TRBV10-2 and TRBJ2-1; 7 nucleotides match TRBD2. The germline gives CDR1 WSHSY, CDR2 SAAADI. Trimming cost V 6 bases and J 5 bases; bases outside gene matches: 10. The CDR3 extends over 15 amino acids. The CDR3 loop reads CASRFSTSSHNEQFF. CDR3 DNA sequence: TGCGCCAGCAGGTTCTCGACTAGCAGTCACAATGAGCAGTTCTTC.

Notes on this clone: This sample also contains other DNA sequences that code for the same CDR3. The chain joins TRBV28 to TRBJ1-5; D gene uncertain. The CDR3 runs to 12 residues. Germline V CDR1 and CDR2: MDHEN, SYDVKM. V lost 6 bases to trimming and J lost 3 bases, with 6 bases between them. CDR3 protein: CASSLLNQPQHF. The DNA of the CDR3 is TGTGCCAGCAGCCTCCTCAATCAGCCCCAGCATTTT.

V usage is TRBV11-2 and J usage is TRBJ2-1; 8 positions agree with TRBD2. V gave up 4 bases and J gave up 6 bases; unmatched junction bases: 14. The CDR3 sequence is 17 residues long. Germline V gene data show CDR1 as SGHAT and CDR2 as FQNNGV. The CDR3: CASSSHSRLREANEQFF. The CDR3 coding sequence is TGTGCCAGCAGCTCCCATAGTCGGTTGCGGGAGGCCAATGAGCAGTTCTTC.

Details on this clone: This CDR3 is also generated by other DNA sequences in the sample. The chain has TRBV2 and TRBJ2-5; no reliable D call. Trimming removed 6 bases from V and 5 bases from J, with 4 bases in between. CDR3 length: 10 amino acids. Germline CDR1 SNHLY, CDR2 FYNNEI. CDR3 bases: TGTGCCAGCAGACAGGAGACCCAGTACTTC. Amino acid sequence: CASRQETQYF.

The rearrangement uses TRBV4-1 and TRBJ2-4; D perhaps matches TRBD1 (5 bases). The ends were cut back, 2 bases at V and 1 base at J, with 15 bases in the middle. The germline V gene encodes CDR1 MGHRA and CDR2 YSYEKL. The CDR3 covers 17 residues. The CDR3 spells CASSQPTVPRAKNIQYF. CDR3 nucleotides: TGCGCCAGCAGCCAACCGACAGTTCCCCGTGCCAAAAACATTCAGTACTTC.

The J gene is TRBJ1-1, the V gene TRBV15; no clear D gene. Trimming pared 0 bases from V and 1 base from J, leaving 12 bases between. The germline V gene has CDR1 LNHNV and CDR2 YYDKDF (reference sequence). This CDR3 has 16 residues. DNA for the CDR3: TGTGCCACCAGCAGAGATCTGGCCAGGACGAACACTGAAGCTTTCTTT. Its protein is CATSRDLARTNTEAFF.

This clone was seen just once. V gene TRBV5-8 combines with J gene TRBJ1-5; D is possibly TRBD1 (6 bases). Trimming pared 4 bases from V and 1 base from J, leaving 12 bases between. Germline V gives CDR1 SGHTS, CDR2 YDEGEE. The CDR3 loop spans 15 amino acids. CDR3 in amino acids: CASSEGVRSNQPQHF. As DNA, the CDR3 is TGTGCCAGCAGCGAGGGGGTTCGGAGCAATCAGCCCCAGCATTTT.

The J gene is TRBJ2-7, the V gene TRBV5-1; D possibly matches TRBD1 or TRBD2 (6 bases each). CDR3 length: 14 residues. The V end was cut by 0 bases, the J end by 7 bases, with 14 bases between. Per germline, CDR1 SGHRS and CDR2 YFSETQ. CDR3 coding DNA: TGCGCCAGCAGCTTGGACGTCGAGGGGGGAGAGCAGTACTTC. Its protein product is CASSLDVEGGEQYF.

V usage is TRBV5-8 and J usage is TRBJ1-1; D is ambiguous. The CDR3 spans 13 residues. Germline CDR1 and CDR2: SGHTS and YDEGEE. V was cut by 4 bases and J by 3 bases, with 10 bases left in between. The chain's CDR3 is CASSRTADTEAFF. The CDR3 nucleotides read TGTGCCAGCAGCCGGACGGCGGACACTGAAGCTTTCTTT.

Only one count was recorded for this clone. The V call is TRBV19, the J call TRBJ1-5, with TRBD1 matching over 7 bases. With 6 bases clipped from V and 3 bases from J, the junction kept 8 bases outside the gene matches. The CDR3 sequence is 15 residues long. Per the germline V gene, CDR1 is LNHDA and CDR2 is SQIVND (reference sequence). The CDR3 protein is CASRAGQTLNQPQHF. The CDR3 DNA reads as TGTGCCAGTAGGGCGGGACAGACCCTCAATCAGCCCCAGCATTTT.